This T cell receptor beta chain was obtained from a study of cytomegalovirus exposure and HLA in healthy donors. The study ran its PCR with 60 Vbeta and 13 Jbeta primers. This table comes from immunoSEQ multiplex PCR, and its TCRdb copy is limited to in-frame clones, with some not included. The repertoire holds more than 80,000 clones, with around 84% as singletons. The sample holds a few counts of this clone. The sequencing sample was made of PBMCs. This TCR was sampled from a woman aged 40-49 years in good health and CMV-seropositive.

CDR3 amino acids: CASSQFTVVVNTEAFF. The CDR3 DNA follows: TGTGCCAGCAGCCAATTCACGGTGGTAGTCAACACTGAAGCTTTCTTT. This chain uses TRBV4-2 with TRBJ1-1, with D unclear. The CDR3 is 16 residues long. Germline loops: CDR1 LGHNA, CDR2 YNFKEQ. With 2 bases removed from V and 2 bases from J, the gap between germline ends came to 15 bases.